These 3 T cell receptor beta chains share one sample of origin, sequenced in a study of control samples from healthy donors and cancer patients. Using immunoSEQ multiplex PCR, the repertoire was profiled, and TCRdb retains in-frame clones only, with some absent. The sample holds about 110,000 clones, roughly 79% seen once. The specimen sequenced was blood. The receptors shown here come from a man younger than 35 in good health.

This chain uses TRBV18 with TRBJ1-3; no definite D call. Trimming cost V 6 bases and J 4 bases, with 10 bases left between them. Germline V gene sequence: CDR1 KGHSH, CDR2 LQKENI. The CDR3 covers 13 residues. In DNA, the CDR3 is TGTGCCAGCTCCCCTTCGACCGGAAACACCATATATTTT. Residues: CASSPSTGNTIYF.

The CDR3 coding sequence is TGTGCCAGCAGTTTCCCCCCCTATGGCTACACCTTC. This codes for CASSFPPYGYTF. V is TRBV28 and J is TRBJ1-2, with D unresolved. Germline loops: CDR1 MDHEN, CDR2 SYDVKM. Trimming took off 3 bases at V and 4 bases at J, with 6 bases between the two ends. This CDR3 comprises 12 residues.

This chain connects TRBV7-8 to TRBJ1-5; TRBD1 agrees at 9 bases. This CDR3 contains 14 residues. The trim removed 2 bases at V and 5 bases at J, leaving 1 base unmatched. Germline V gene data show CDR1 as SGHVS and CDR2 as FQNEAQ. CDR3 amino acids: CASSLTGGYQPQHF. DNA of the CDR3: TGTGCCAGCAGCTTAACAGGGGGCTATCAGCCCCAGCATTTT. Supplemented by reference TRBV7-8 and TRBJ1-5, the full variable domain reads GAGVSQSPRYKVAKRGQDVALRCDPISGHVSLFWYQQALGQGPEFLTYFQNEAQLDKSGLPSDRFFAERPEGSVSTLKIQRTQQEDSAVYLCASSLTGGYQPQHFGDGTRLSIL.